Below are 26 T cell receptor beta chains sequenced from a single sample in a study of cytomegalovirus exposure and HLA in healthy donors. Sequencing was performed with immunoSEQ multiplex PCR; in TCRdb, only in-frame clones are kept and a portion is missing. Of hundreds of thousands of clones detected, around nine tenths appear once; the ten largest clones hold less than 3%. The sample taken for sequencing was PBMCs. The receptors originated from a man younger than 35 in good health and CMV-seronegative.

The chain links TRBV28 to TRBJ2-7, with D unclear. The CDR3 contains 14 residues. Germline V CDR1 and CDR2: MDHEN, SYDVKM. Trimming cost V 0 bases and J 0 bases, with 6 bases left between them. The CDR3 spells CASSLWIDSYEQYF. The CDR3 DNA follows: TGTGCCAGCAGTTTATGGATAGACTCCTACGAGCAGTACTTC.

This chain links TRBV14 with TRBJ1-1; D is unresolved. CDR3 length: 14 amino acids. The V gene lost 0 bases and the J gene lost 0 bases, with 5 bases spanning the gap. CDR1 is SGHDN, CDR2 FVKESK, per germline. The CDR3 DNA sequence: TGTGCCAGCAGCCAAGACAAAATGAACACTGAAGCTTTCTTT. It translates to CASSQDKMNTEAFF.

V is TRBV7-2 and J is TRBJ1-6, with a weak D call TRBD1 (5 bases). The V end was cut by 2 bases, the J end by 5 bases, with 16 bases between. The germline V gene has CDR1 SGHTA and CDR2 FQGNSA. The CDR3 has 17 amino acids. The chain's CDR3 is CASSLRGTSPNNSPLHF. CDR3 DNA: TGTGCCAGCAGCTTAAGGGGTACCTCGCCCAATAATTCACCCCTCCACTTT.

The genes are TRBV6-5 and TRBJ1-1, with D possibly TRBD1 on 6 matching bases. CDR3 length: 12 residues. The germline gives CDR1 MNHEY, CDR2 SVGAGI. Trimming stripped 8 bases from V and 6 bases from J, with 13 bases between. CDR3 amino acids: CASYLGGAEAFF. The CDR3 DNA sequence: TGTGCCAGCTACTTAGGGGGGGCTGAAGCTTTCTTT.

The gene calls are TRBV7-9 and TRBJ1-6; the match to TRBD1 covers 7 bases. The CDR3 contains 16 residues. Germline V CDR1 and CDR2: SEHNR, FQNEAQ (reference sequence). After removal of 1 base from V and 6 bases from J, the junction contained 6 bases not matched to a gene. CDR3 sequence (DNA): TGTGCCAGCAGCTTAGATGGGACAGCCTTTAATTCACCCCTCCACTTT. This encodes CASSLDGTAFNSPLHF.

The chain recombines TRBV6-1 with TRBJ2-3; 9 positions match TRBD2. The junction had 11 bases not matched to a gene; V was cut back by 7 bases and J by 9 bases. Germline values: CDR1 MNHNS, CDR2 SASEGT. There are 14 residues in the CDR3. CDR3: CASIPSGRSNTQYF. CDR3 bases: TGTGCCAGCATACCAAGCGGGAGGTCCAACACGCAGTATTTT.

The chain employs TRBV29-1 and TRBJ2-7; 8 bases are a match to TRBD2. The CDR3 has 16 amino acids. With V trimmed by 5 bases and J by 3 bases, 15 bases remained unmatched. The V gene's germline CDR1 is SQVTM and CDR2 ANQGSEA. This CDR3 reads CSVFDGGGGIDYEQYF. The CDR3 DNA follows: TGCAGCGTTTTCGACGGGGGCGGGGGGATCGACTACGAGCAGTACTTC.

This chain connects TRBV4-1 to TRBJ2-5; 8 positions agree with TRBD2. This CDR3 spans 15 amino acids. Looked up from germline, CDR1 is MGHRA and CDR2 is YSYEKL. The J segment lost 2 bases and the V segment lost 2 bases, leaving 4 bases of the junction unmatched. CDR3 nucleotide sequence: TGCGCCAGCAGCCAAAACTCGGGGGGGCAAGAGACCCAGTACTTC. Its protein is CASSQNSGGQETQYF.

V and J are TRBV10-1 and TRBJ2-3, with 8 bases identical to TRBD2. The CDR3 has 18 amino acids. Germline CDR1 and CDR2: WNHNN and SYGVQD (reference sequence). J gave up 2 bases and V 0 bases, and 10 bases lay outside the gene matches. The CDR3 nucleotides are TGCGCCAGCAGTGAGTCGGCTTCCGAGCGGGGGACCACAGATACGCAGTATTTT. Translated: CASSESASERGTTDTQYF.

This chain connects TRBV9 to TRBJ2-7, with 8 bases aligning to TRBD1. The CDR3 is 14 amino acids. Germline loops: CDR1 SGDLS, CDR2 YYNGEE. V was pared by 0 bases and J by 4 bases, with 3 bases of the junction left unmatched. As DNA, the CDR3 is TGTGCCAGCAGCGTAGAGGACAGGGAGTACGAGCAGTACTTC. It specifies CASSVEDREYEQYF.

The CDR3 sequence: CASSQDMSKDRRVAGELFF. For the CDR3, the DNA is TGCGCCAGCAGCCAAGATATGAGCAAGGACCGGAGGGTGGCCGGGGAGCTGTTTTTT. V gene TRBV4-3 combines with J gene TRBJ2-2; perhaps TRBD2 as D (6 bases). This CDR3 has 19 residues. Trimming shortened V by 0 bases and J by 6 bases, and 23 bases separated the two germline ends. Germline V CDR1 and CDR2: LGHNA, YSLEER.

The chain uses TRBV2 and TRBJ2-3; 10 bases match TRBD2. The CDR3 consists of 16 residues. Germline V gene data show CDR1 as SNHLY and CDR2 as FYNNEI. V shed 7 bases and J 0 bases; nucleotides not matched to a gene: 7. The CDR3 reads CASTASGGPSTDTQYF. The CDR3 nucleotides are TGTGCCAGCACGGCTAGCGGGGGCCCGAGCACAGATACGCAGTATTTT.

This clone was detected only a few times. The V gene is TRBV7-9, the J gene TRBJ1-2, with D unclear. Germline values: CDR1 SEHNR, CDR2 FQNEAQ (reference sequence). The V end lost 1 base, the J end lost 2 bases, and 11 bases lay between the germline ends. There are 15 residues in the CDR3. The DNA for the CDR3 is TGTGCCAGCAGCTTAGATGTCAGGAAGAACTATGGCTACACCTTC. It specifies CASSLDVRKNYGYTF.

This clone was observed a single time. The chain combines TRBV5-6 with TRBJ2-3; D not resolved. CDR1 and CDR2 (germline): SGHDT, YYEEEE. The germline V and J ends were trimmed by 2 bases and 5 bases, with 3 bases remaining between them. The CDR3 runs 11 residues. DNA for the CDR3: TGTGCCAGCAGCTTCATAGATACGCAGTATTTT. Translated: CASSFIDTQYF.

CDR3 DNA sequence: TGTGCCAGCAGTTTGAAGGCGCTCAGGGGCTACACCTTC. It translates to CASSLKALRGYTF. The rearrangement joins TRBV28 to TRBJ1-2, with D hard to call. The CDR3 has 13 amino acids. CDR1 is MDHEN and CDR2 is SYDVKM in the germline V gene. V was shortened by 3 bases and J by 8 bases, with 13 bases between the two germline ends.

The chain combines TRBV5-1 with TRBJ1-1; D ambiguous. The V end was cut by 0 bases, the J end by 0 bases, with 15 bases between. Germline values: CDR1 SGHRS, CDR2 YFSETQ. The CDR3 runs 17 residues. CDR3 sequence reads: CASSLGGGLIMNTEAFF. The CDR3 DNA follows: TGCGCCAGCAGCTTGGGTGGCGGACTAATCATGAACACTGAAGCTTTCTTT.

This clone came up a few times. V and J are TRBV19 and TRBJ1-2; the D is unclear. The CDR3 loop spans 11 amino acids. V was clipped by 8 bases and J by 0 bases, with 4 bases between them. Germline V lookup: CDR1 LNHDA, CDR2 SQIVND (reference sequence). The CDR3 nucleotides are TGTGCCAGTGTATCTAACTATGGCTACACCTTC. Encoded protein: CASVSNYGYTF.

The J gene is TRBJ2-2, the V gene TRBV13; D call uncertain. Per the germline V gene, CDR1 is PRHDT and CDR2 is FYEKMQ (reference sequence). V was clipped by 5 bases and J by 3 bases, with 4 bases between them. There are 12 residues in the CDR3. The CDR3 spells CASSPDTGELFF. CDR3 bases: TGTGCCAGCAGCCCGGACACCGGGGAGCTGTTTTTT. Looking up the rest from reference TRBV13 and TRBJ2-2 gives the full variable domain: AAGVIQSPRHLIKEKRETATLKCYPIPRHDTVYWYQQGPGQDPQFLISFYEKMQSDKGSIPDRFSAQQFSDYHSELNMSSLELGDSALYFCASSPDTGELFFGEGSRLTVL.

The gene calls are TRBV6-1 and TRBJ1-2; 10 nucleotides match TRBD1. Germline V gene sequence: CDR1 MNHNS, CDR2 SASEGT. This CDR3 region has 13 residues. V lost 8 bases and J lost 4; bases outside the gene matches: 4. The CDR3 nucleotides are TGTGCCAGCGACAGGGGGCCTAGCTATGGCTACACCTTC. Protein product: CASDRGPSYGYTF.

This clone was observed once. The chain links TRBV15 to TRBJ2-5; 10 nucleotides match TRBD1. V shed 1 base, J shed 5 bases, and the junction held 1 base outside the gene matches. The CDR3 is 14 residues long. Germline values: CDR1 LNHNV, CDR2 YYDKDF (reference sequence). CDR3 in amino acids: CATSRGGQGETQYF. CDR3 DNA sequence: TGTGCCACCAGCAGAGGGGGACAGGGGGAGACCCAGTACTTC.

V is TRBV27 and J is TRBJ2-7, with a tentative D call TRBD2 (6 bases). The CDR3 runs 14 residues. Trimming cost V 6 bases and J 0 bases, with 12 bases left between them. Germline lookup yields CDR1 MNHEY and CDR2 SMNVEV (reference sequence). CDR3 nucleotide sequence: TGTGCCAGCAGGGGGGTAGCGGCCTCCTACGAGCAGTACTTC. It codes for CASRGVAASYEQYF.

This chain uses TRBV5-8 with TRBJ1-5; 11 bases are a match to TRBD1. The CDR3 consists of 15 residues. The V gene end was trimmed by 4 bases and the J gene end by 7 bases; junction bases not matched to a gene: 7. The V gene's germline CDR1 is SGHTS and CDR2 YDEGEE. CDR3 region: CASSQLGQGDQPQHF. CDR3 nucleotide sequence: TGTGCCAGCAGCCAATTGGGACAGGGGGACCAGCCCCAGCATTTT. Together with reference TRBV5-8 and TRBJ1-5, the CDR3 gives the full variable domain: EAGVTQSPTHLIKTRGQQATLRCSPISGHTSVYWYQQALGLGLQFLLWYDEGEERNRGNFPPRFSGRQFPNYSSELNVNALELEDSALYLCASSQLGQGDQPQHFGDGTRLSIL.

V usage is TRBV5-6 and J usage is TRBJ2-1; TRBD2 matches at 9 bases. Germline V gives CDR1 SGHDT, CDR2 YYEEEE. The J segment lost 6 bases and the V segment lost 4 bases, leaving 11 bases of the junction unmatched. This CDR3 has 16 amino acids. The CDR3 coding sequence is TGTGCCAGCAGCGGATTAGCGGGAGAAGCAGTCAATGAGCAGTTCTTC. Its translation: CASSGLAGEAVNEQFF.

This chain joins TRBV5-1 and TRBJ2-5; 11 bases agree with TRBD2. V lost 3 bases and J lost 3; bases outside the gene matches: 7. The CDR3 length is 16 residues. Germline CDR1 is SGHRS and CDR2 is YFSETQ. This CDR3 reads CASSSDSGRAEETQYF. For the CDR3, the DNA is TGCGCCAGCAGCTCAGATAGCGGGAGGGCAGAAGAGACCCAGTACTTC.

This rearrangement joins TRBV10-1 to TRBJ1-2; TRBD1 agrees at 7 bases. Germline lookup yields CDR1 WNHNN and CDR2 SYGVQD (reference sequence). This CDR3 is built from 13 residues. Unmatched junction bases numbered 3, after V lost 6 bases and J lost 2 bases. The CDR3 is CASSPGQNYGYTF. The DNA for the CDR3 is TGCGCCAGCAGCCCGGGACAGAACTATGGCTACACCTTC.

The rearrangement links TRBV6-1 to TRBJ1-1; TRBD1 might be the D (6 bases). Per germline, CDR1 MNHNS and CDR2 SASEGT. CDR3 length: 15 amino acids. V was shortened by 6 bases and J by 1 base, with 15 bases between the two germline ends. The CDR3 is CASSPYRAQNTEAFF. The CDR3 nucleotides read TGTGCCAGCAGCCCCTACAGGGCCCAGAACACTGAAGCTTTCTTT.